This T cell receptor beta chain derives from a study of cytomegalovirus exposure and HLA in healthy donors. J gave up 6 bases and V 0 bases, and 9 bases lay outside the gene matches. The CDR3 is 16 residues long. CDR1 and CDR2 (germline): MNHNY, SVGAGI (reference sequence). Overall study findings and caveats: As a later analysis revealed, the rate of TCR association differed by HLA locus, with DRB1 most and HLA-C fewest. There was a cluster of highly shared sequence variants that was likely a sequencing artifact. CMV serostatus alone was available as immune exposure information.

As regards this clone: Its specificity is unknown.

PCR involved 60 Vbeta and 13 Jbeta primers. TCRdb's table, derived via immunoSEQ multiplex PCR, lists solely in-frame clones and lacks some. Found here are 170,000 or so clones, about 84% of them singletons; the top ten hold under 5%. The material sequenced was PBMCs. This rearrangement joins TRBV6-6 to TRBJ2-7, with TRBD1 identical over 9 bases. This TCR was sampled from a man aged 18-30 years in good health and CMV-seronegative. CDR3 amino acids: CASSYSTGQGSREQYF. The CDR3 region has the DNA TGTGCCAGCAGTTACTCGACAGGACAGGGGAGTCGCGAGCAGTACTTC.